This record covers a single T cell receptor beta chain. The data were taken from a study of control samples from healthy donors and cancer patients. Assay used: immunoSEQ multiplex PCR; TCRdb lists only in-frame clones, some missing. The data contain some 120,000 clones, 91% of them singletons. Germline values: CDR1 MDHEN, CDR2 SYDVKM. V shed 5 bases and J shed 8 bases, with 18 bases lying between them. The CDR3 consists of 15 residues. This TCR was recovered from a woman in her late teens or twenties in good health. The specimen was blood. The chain recombines TRBV28 with TRBJ1-4; D is uncertain. The CDR3 sequence: CASSRPAGDEEKLFF. The CDR3 DNA sequence: TGTGCCAGCAGTCGACCGGCGGGTGACGAAGAAAAACTGTTTTTT.